This TCR beta chain originates from a study of OX40 agonist ivuxolimab in advanced cancers. General study results and limits: More expanded clones were seen, on average, in CD8+ T cells than in CD4+.

Notes on this clone: Its antigen is not identified.

Only in-frame clones appear in the TCRdb table, and some are missing; sequencing was by immunoSEQ multiplex PCR. This table has approximately 77,000 clones, around 91% appearing once. This CDR3 is 13 amino acids long. Germline CDR1 is SGDLS and CDR2 is YYNGEE. V lost 4 bases and J lost 8; bases outside the gene matches: 6. The clonotype originates from an adult with an advanced solid tumor such as melanoma, head and neck, liver or kidney cancer. The V gene is TRBV9, the J gene TRBJ1-2; 9 nucleotides line up with TRBD1. This specimen was CD4+ or CD8+ T cells sorted from blood, taken in a trial of the OX40 agonist ivuxolimab. CDR3 loop: CASSPGTGQGYTF. The CDR3 DNA sequence: TGTGCCAGCAGCCCCGGGACAGGGCAAGGCTACACCTTC.